These T cell receptor beta chains were read from a single sample in a study of a mutant IDH1 vaccine in newly diagnosed glioma. The repertoire was sequenced with immunoSEQ multiplex PCR; TCRdb's copy has only in-frame clones and lacks some. The table records about 59,000 clones, 75% to 95% of them present only once. The sample was PBMCs, taken from a glioma patient treated with radiotherapy, temozolomide or both. These receptors originate from a man aged 45 to 65 with glioma. Both conserved end residues are part of each CDR3. D genes are given only for firm matches. Not all rows give a size; the values are once, few, many and, for expanded clones, a class.

>TRBD1|TRBV9|TRBJ2-7|NA
TGTGCCAGCAGCGTAGGACAGGGGGCTTACGAGCAGTACTTC
CASSVGQGAYEQYF
>TRBD1|TRBV19|TRBJ1-5|NA
TGTGCCAGTAGAGACAGGGGCGGAAGCAATCAGCCCCAGCATTTT
CASRDRGGSNQPQHF
>NA|TRBV27|TRBJ1-5|NA
TGTGCCAGCAGTTTACTGCAAGGCGGGCCCCAGCATTTT
CASSLLQGGPQHF
>TRBD2|TRBV10-1|TRBJ2-2|NA
TGCGCCAGCAGCCTAGCGGGGGATCCGAACACCGGGGAGCTGTTTTTT
CASSLAGDPNTGELFF
>NA|TRBV27|TRBJ1-5|NA
TGTGCCAGCAGTTTATCGGAGGGTAGCAATCAGCCCCAGCATTTT
CASSLSEGSNQPQHF
>TRBD1|TRBV7-2|TRBJ1-1|NA
TGTGCCAGCAGCACCTGGACAGGGGTGGACACTGAAGCTTTCTTT
CASSTWTGVDTEAFF
>NA|TRBV29-1|TRBJ2-7|NA
TGCAGCGTTGAGGGGGGAACAGTGGGCTACGAGCAGTACTTC
CSVEGGTVGYEQYF
>NA|TRBV13|TRBJ1-1|once
TGTGCCAGCAGCTTAGGTCGCCAGAGCACTGAAGCTTTCTTT
CASSLGRQSTEAFF
>NA|TRBV29-1|TRBJ2-6|NA
TGCAGCGTTGAAGCAGGGGGACTGGGAAGGTATGGGGCCAACGTCCTGACTTTC
CSVEAGGLGRYGANVLTF
>NA|TRBV7-6|TRBJ1-1|once
TGTGCCAGCAAGGGACACAAGAACACTGAAGCTTTCTTT
CASKGHKNTEAFF
>NA|TRBV13|TRBJ1-1|NA
TGTGCCAGCAGCTTATTCCGGAACACTGAAGCTTTCTTT
CASSLFRNTEAFF
>TRBD2|TRBV9|TRBJ2-1|NA
TGTGCCAGCAGCCTCCGACTAGCGGGAAAGCGCAATGAGCAGTTCTTC
CASSLRLAGKRNEQFF
>NA|TRBV5-1|TRBJ2-3|NA
TGCGCCAGCAGCTCACAGGATCCCACAGATACGCAGTATTTT
CASSSQDPTDTQYF
>NA|TRBV4-2|TRBJ2-5|NA
TGTGCCAGCAGCCCCCGGGACCCCCAAGAGACCCAGTACTTC
CASSPRDPQETQYF
>NA|TRBV5-4|TRBJ2-1|few
TGTGCCAGCACCACCCCGGGAGTTACCTACAATGAGCAGTTCTTC
CASTTPGVTYNEQFF
>NA|TRBV19|TRBJ2-7|once
TGTGCCAGTAGTATAGTGTCTAACAGGGACGAGCAGTACTTC
CASSIVSNRDEQYF
>NA|TRBV2|TRBJ1-1|NA
TGTGCCAGCAGTGAATTCCGGGACGGTGCGGGGGGAAAGAACACTGAAGCTTTCTTT
CASSEFRDGAGGKNTEAFF
>NA|TRBV5-6|TRBJ1-1|NA
TGTGCCAGCAGCCTACTGACGGGAAACACTGAAGCTTTCTTT
CASSLLTGNTEAFF
>NA|TRBV28|TRBJ1-5|NA
TGTGCCAGCAGAAAGTCGATGGCAGTCCAGGGTACGTTGGCGCAGCCCCAGCATTTT
CASRKSMAVQGTLAQPQHF
>NA|TRBV5-1|TRBJ1-2|NA
TGCGCCAGCAGCCCTCAGGGTGACTATGGCTACACCTTC
CASSPQGDYGYTF
>NA|TRBV7-7|TRBJ2-3|NA
TGTGCTAGCAGCTTAGTAGGGGGGGATACGCAGTATTTT
CASSLVGGDTQYF
>TRBD1|TRBV19|TRBJ2-1|NA
TGTGCCAGTAGTATCAAGGGACAGGGTGGTTATGAGCAGTTCTTC
CASSIKGQGGYEQFF
>NA|TRBV7-6|TRBJ2-3|NA
TGTGCCAGCAGCCGTAGGAAACCTAGCGGAGGGGGGTCAGATACGCAGTATTTT
CASSRRKPSGGGSDTQYF
>TRBD1|TRBV5-1|TRBJ2-1|NA
TGCGCCAGCAGCTTCGGACAGGGGGGCGGGAATGAGCAGTTCTTC
CASSFGQGGGNEQFF
>TRBD1|TRBV28|TRBJ1-4|NA
TGTGCCAGCAGTGACAGGGGGAAGTATGAAAAACTGTTTTTT
CASSDRGKYEKLFF
>TRBD2|TRBV4-2|TRBJ2-7|NA
TGTGCCAGCAGCCAAACTAGCGCCTCCTACGAGCAGTACTTC
CASSQTSASYEQYF
>NA|TRBV9|TRBJ2-1|NA
TGTGCCAGCAGCCCCCAGACTTTACGGGAGTATGAGCAGTTCTTC
CASSPQTLREYEQFF
>NA|TRBV5-6|TRBJ2-3|NA
TGTGCCAGCAGCCCGGAGGGGACCACAGATACGCAGTATTTT
CASSPEGTTDTQYF
>TRBD1|TRBV9|TRBJ2-1|NA
TGTGCCAGCAGCGTAGCGACAGGGGGATACAATGAGCAGTTCTTC
CASSVATGGYNEQFF
>NA|TRBV7-9|TRBJ1-5|once
TGTGCCAGCAGCTTAGGTCAGGGCCAGCATTTT
CASSLGQGQHF
>TRBD1|TRBV6-5|TRBJ2-1|NA
TGTGCCAGCAGTTACTCGGGACAGGGGGGTAGGGAGCAGTTCTTC
CASSYSGQGGREQFF
>NA|TRBV7-8|TRBJ1-1|NA
TGTGCCAGCAGCTTAGTCCCGCAACCTAGGAGCACTGAAGCTTTCTTT
CASSLVPQPRSTEAFF
>NA|TRBV6-1|TRBJ2-1|NA
TGTGCCAGCGGCCTGGTGGGAAGCTCCTACAATGAGCAGTTCTTC
CASGLVGSSYNEQFF
>NA|TRBV5-8|TRBJ2-2|NA
TGTGCCAGCAGCTTACAGGGTCCCGGGGAGCTGTTTTTT
CASSLQGPGELFF
>TRBD2|TRBV28|TRBJ2-3|NA
TGTGCCAGCAGCTCCCCCCGCGGGAGCCTCACAGATACGCAGTATTTT
CASSSPRGSLTDTQYF
>NA|TRBV6-6|TRBJ1-1|NA
TGTGCCAGCAGTTACAACAGGAACACTGAAGCTTTCTTT
CASSYNRNTEAFF
>NA|TRBV6-1|TRBJ1-1|few
TGTGCCAGCAGTGTAGGGCCTTGGACTGAAGCTTTCTTT
CASSVGPWTEAFF
>NA|TRBV30|TRBJ2-7|NA
TGTGCCTGGACTGATGGCGTCACAAGGGGGCAGTACTTC
CAWTDGVTRGQYF
>TRBD1|TRBV6-5|TRBJ1-2|NA
TGTGCCAGCAGCCGGACAGGGGTGAACTATGGCTACACCTTC
CASSRTGVNYGYTF
>TRBD1|TRBV5-1|TRBJ1-6|NA
TGCGCCAGCAGCTTGGCCCCGACAGGGACGAAGAATTCACCCCTCCACTTT
CASSLAPTGTKNSPLHF
>TRBD2|TRBV4-2|TRBJ2-7|NA
TGTGCCAGCAGCCAGTTCTTCAAAGCGGGAGATAGGTCCTACGAGCAGTACTTC
CASSQFFKAGDRSYEQYF
>NA|TRBV7-2|TRBJ1-5|NA
TGTGCCAGCAGCTCTCTGGGACAGCCCCAGCATTTT
CASSSLGQPQHF
>NA|TRBV19|TRBJ1-5|once
TGTGCCAGTAGTATTTACGGTTCGGCACGGAGTAGCAATCAGCCCCAGCATTTT
CASSIYGSARSSNQPQHF
>TRBD2|TRBV7-2|TRBJ2-4|NA
TGTGCCAGCAGCTTTAGCGGGGTAACGACCAAAAACATTCAGTACTTC
CASSFSGVTTKNIQYF